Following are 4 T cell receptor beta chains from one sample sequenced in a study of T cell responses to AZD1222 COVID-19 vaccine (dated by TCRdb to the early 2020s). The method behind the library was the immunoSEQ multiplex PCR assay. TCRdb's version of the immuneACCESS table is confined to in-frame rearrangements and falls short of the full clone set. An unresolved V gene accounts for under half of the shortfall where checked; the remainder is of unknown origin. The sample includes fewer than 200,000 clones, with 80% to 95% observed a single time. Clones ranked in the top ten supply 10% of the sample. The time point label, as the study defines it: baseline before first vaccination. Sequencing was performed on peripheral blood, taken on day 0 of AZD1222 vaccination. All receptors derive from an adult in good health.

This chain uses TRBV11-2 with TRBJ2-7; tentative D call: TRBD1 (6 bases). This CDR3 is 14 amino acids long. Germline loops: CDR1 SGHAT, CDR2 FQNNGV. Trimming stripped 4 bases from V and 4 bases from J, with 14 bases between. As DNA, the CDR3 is TGTGCCAGCAGCTCCCCAGGGGCGTATTACGAGCAGTACTTC. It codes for CASSSPGAYYEQYF.

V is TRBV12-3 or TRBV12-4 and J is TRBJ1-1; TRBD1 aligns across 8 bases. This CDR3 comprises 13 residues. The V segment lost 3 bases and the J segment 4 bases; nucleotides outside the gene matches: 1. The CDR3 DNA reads TGTGCCAGCAGTTTGGACAGGGCCACTGAAGCTTTCTTT. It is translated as CASSLDRATEAFF.

CDR3 in DNA: TGTGCCAGCAGTCAACTAAGGGCGGTGGGACAGGGCTTAACTGAAGCTTTCTTT. It codes for CASSQLRAVGQGLTEAFF. This rearrangement joins TRBV6-6 to TRBJ1-1, with 9 bases aligning to TRBD1. The V segment lost 5 bases and the J segment 5 bases; nucleotides outside the gene matches: 18. This CDR3 region has 18 residues. Germline V lookup: CDR1 MNHNY, CDR2 SVGAGI (reference sequence).

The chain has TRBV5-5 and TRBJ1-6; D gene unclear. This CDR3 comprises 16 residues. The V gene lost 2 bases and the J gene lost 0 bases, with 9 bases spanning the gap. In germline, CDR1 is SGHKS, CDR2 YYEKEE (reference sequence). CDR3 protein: CASSLAVSSYNSPLHF. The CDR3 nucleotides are TGTGCCAGCAGCTTAGCAGTAAGCTCCTATAATTCACCCCTCCACTTT.